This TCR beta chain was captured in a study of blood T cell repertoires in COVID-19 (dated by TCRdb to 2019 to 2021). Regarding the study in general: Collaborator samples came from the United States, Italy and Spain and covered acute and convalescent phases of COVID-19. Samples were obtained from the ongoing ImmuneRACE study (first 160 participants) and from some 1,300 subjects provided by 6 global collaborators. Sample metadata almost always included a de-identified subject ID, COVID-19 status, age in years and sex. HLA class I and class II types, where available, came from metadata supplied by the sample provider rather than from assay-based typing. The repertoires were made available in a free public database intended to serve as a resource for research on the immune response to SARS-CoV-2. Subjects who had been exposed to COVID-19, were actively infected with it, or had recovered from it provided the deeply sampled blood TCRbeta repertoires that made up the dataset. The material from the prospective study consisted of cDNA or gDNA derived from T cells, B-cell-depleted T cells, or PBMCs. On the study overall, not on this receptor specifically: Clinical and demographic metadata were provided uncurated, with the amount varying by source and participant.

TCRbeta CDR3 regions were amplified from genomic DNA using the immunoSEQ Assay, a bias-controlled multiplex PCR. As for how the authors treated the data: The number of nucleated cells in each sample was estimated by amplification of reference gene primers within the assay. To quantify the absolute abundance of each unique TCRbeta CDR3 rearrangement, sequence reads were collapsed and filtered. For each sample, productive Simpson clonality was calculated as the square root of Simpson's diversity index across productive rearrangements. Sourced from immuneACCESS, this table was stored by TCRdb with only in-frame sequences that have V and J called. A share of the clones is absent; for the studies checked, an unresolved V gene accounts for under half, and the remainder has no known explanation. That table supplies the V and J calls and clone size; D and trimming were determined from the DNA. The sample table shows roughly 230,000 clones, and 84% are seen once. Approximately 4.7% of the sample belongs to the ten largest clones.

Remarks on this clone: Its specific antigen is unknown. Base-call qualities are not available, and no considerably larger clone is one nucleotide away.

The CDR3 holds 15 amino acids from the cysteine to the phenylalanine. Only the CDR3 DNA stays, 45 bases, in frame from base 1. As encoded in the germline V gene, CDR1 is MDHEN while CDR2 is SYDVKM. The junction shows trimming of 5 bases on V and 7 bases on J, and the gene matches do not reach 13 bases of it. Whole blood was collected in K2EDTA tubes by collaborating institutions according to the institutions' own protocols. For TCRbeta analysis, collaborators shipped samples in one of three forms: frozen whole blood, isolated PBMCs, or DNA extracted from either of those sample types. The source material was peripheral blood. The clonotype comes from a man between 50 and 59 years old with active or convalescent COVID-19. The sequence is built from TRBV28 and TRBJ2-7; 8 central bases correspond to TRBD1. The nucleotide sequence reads TGTGCCAGCAGTCGGACAGGGAAACAGGGGACTGAGCAGTACTTC. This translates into CASSRTGKQGTEQYF. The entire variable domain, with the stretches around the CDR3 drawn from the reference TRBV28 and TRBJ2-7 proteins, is DVKVTQSSRYLVKRTGEKVFLECVQDMDHENMFWYRQDPGLGLRLIYFSYDVKMKEKGDIPEGYSVSREKKERFSLILESASTNQTSMYLCASSRTGKQGTEQYFGPGTRLTVT.